A selection of T cell receptor beta chains follows, all from one sample in a study of beta chain features in type 1 diabetes. The repertoire was sequenced with immunoSEQ multiplex PCR; TCRdb's copy has only in-frame clones and lacks some. The data contain approximately 470,000 clones, roughly 31% of them singletons. Sequences were obtained from naive CD4+ T cells from blood. Source of these receptors: a man between 18 and 29 years old in good health. CDR3s include the opening cysteine and the closing phenylalanine or tryptophan. A D gene is named only where the DNA matches it firmly. Size values are once, few and many counts, or a class for expanded clones, and some rows have none.

v_gene	abundance	d_gene	j_gene	CDR3nt	CDR3aa
TRBV7-2	-	TRBD2	TRBJ2-7	TGTGCCAGCAGCTTAAATGGCGGGGGCTACGAGCAGTACTTC	CASSLNGGGYEQYF
TRBV5-4	few	-	TRBJ2-3	TGTGCCAGCAGCTTGGCGAGTACCTCCTTCGATACGCAGTATTTT	CASSLASTSFDTQYF
TRBV10-3	-	TRBD1	TRBJ2-2	TGTGCCATCAGTGGACAGGGTCCCGGGGAGCTGTTTTTT	CAISGQGPGELFF
TRBV30	once	-	TRBJ2-4	TGTGCACCTCTTGCTCTTTATAGCGGACTAGCCAAAAACATTCAGTACTTC	CAPLALYSGLAKNIQYF
TRBV7-3	-	-	TRBJ1-1	TGTGCCAGCAGCTTCGGACGGGCTGATGAAGCTTTCTTT	CASSFGRADEAFF
TRBV29-1	-	-	TRBJ2-5	TGCAGCGGCCAGGGGCCACAAGAGACCCAGTACTTC	CSGQGPQETQYF
TRBV5-1	-	-	TRBJ2-3	TGCGCCAGCAGCTTGGGAACCGGCACAGATACGCAGTATTTT	CASSLGTGTDTQYF
TRBV9	-	-	TRBJ2-3	TGTGCCAGCAGCCACCCCACAGATACGCAGTATTTT	CASSHPTDTQYF
TRBV19	-	TRBD2	TRBJ2-1	TGTGCCAGTAGTATAGCCGAGGGACTAGCGGGCTACAATGAGCAGTTCTTC	CASSIAEGLAGYNEQFF
TRBV7-3	-	-	TRBJ2-7	TGTGCCAGCAGTGTGGAGGTGCAGTTCTACGAGCAGTACTTC	CASSVEVQFYEQYF
TRBV30	-	-	TRBJ1-4	TGTGCCTGGGCGGGGACAACTAATGAAAAACTGTTTTTT	CAWAGTTNEKLFF
TRBV28	-	-	TRBJ2-3	TGTGCCAGCAGGGACACTAGATCCTGGGGCACAGATACGCAGTATTTT	CASRDTRSWGTDTQYF
TRBV5-1	-	TRBD2	TRBJ2-1	TGCGCCAGCAGCTTGGGACTAGCGGGAGTGTCCAATGAGCAGTTCTTC	CASSLGLAGVSNEQFF
TRBV30	once	-	TRBJ1-1	TGTGCCTGGAGTGTAAAAGGATCCGACACTGAAGCTTTCTTT	CAWSVKGSDTEAFF
TRBV5-1	-	-	TRBJ2-3	TGCGCCAGCAGCTTGGCCCCGAGCGGGAGCACAGATACGCAGTATTTT	CASSLAPSGSTDTQYF
TRBV5-4	-	TRBD2	TRBJ2-3	TGTGCCAGCAGGCGGGGGGGCCCCACAGATACGCAGTATTTT	CASRRGGPTDTQYF
TRBV18	-	-	TRBJ2-1	TGTGCCAGCTCATGGGACCGGAATGAGCAGTTCTTC	CASSWDRNEQFF
TRBV7-2	-	-	TRBJ2-3	TGTGCCAGCAGCGCGGCAGATACGCAGTATTTT	CASSAADTQYF
TRBV29-1	few	-	TRBJ2-3	TGCAGCGTTAGATGGGATATTGAGGGAGATACGCAGTATTTT	CSVRWDIEGDTQYF
TRBV7-9	-	-	TRBJ2-6	TGTGCCAGCAGCTTAAGCCACTCTGGGGCCAACGTCCTGACTTTC	CASSLSHSGANVLTF
TRBV7-9	-	TRBD1	TRBJ1-5	TGTGCCAGCAGCCCTGGGACAGGGGCGTATAGCAATCAGCCCCAGCATTTT	CASSPGTGAYSNQPQHF
TRBV6-1	-	-	TRBJ2-2	TGTGCCAGCATTCTAGTTCATGGGGAGCTGTTTTTT	CASILVHGELFF
TRBV29-1	-	TRBD2	TRBJ2-7	TGCAGCGTCTTGACTAGCGGGGCTACCTACGAGCAGTACTTC	CSVLTSGATYEQYF
TRBV7-2	-	-	TRBJ2-2	TGTGCCACCACATGGGGACGGTCGAACACCGGGGAGCTGTTTTTT	CATTWGRSNTGELFF
TRBV30	-	TRBD1	TRBJ1-2	TGTGCCTGGAGTATAATGGGACAGGGATATGGCTACACCTTC	CAWSIMGQGYGYTF
TRBV7-2	few	-	TRBJ2-5	TGTGCCAGCAGCCCCTCGCGCGAGACCCAGTACTTC	CASSPSRETQYF
TRBV6-5	-	-	TRBJ2-5	TGTGCCAGCAGTTACCCCGGGGCCGAAGAGACCCAGTACTTC	CASSYPGAEETQYF
TRBV5-1	-	TRBD1	TRBJ2-5	TGCGCCAGCAGCCAAGGGACAGGGAGAGAGACCCAGTACTTC	CASSQGTGRETQYF
TRBV6-6	-	-	TRBJ2-7	TGTGCCAGCAGTTACTCTGATGCCGAGCAGTACTTC	CASSYSDAEQYF
TRBV7-2	few	TRBD1	TRBJ2-5	TGTGCCAGCAGCGTCCCCGGGACAGGGGGCATAGAGACCCAGTACTTC	CASSVPGTGGIETQYF
TRBV9	-	-	TRBJ2-2	TGTGCCAGCAGCTCCCGGTTCGCGAACACCGGGGAGCTGTTTTTT	CASSSRFANTGELFF
TRBV6-6	-	-	TRBJ1-1	TGTGCCAGCAGTTACGGCCCCAACACTGAAGCTTTCTTT	CASSYGPNTEAFF
TRBV4-2	-	TRBD2	TRBJ2-3	TGTGCCAGCAGCCAAACCGTAGCGGGAGGGGTTCATACGCAGTATTTT	CASSQTVAGGVHTQYF
TRBV14	-	-	TRBJ2-3	TGTGCCAGCAGCCCCTCGGGACTTGGGACGCAGTATTTT	CASSPSGLGTQYF
TRBV6-6	few	TRBD2	TRBJ2-1	TGTGCCAGCAGCCTACTAGCGGGAGGTGAGCAGTTCTTC	CASSLLAGGEQFF
TRBV28	-	-	TRBJ2-1	TGTGCCAGCAGCGCCTCGGACTACCTTTTCAATGAGCAGTTCTTC	CASSASDYLFNEQFF
TRBV30	-	TRBD2	TRBJ2-3	TGTGCCTGGAGTGTATCGTGGACTAGCGGGAGGGCAGATACGCAGTATTTT	CAWSVSWTSGRADTQYF
TRBV30	-	-	TRBJ1-2	TGTGCCTGGAGTACAGGCAAGGGGTTCGATGGCTACACCTTC	CAWSTGKGFDGYTF